These 13 T cell receptor beta chains were sequenced from one sample in a study of low-dose radiotherapy and immunotherapy resistance in tumors. Both TCRalpha and TCRbeta chains were reverse transcribed with V-gene-specific primers. Using a constant-region primer together with a V-primer adapter, TCRs were subjected to 15 to 25 PCR cycles of amplification. One entry per CDR3 protein results from TCRdb running MiXCR on the reads. Of roughly 15,000 distinct CDR3 sequences listed, roughly 75% were seen once; the top ten hold approximately 5%. The receptors stem from a human donor with advanced metastatic prostate, ovarian, gallbladder or colorectal cancer (not recorded which). This table probably holds off-target reads from a library built for another chain.

The chain has TRBV12-5 and TRBJ1-6, with 8 bases fitting TRBD1. The CDR3 is made up of 15 amino acids. The V segment lost 5 bases and the J segment 7 bases; nucleotides outside the gene matches: 7. Germline lookup yields CDR1 LGHNT and CDR2 FRNRAP. DNA for the CDR3: TGTGCTAGTGGTCCTTGGACAGGGCGCAATTCACCCCTCCACTTT. Amino acid sequence: CASGPWTGRNSPLHF.

This clonotype has a handful of counts. The chain links TRBV30 to TRBJ2-3, with 7 bases lining up with TRBD2. Germline V gene data show CDR1 as GTSNPN and CDR2 as SVGIG (reference sequence). The CDR3 loop spans 14 amino acids. V gave up 1 base and J gave up 2 bases; unmatched junction bases: 3. In DNA form, the CDR3 reads TGTGCCTGGAGTGGCCTAGCGGCCACAGATACGCAGTATTTT. This codes for CAWSGLAATDTQYF.

The V call is TRBV5-5, the J call TRBJ2-3; D uncertain. Germline loops: CDR1 SGHKS, CDR2 YYEKEE (reference sequence). The CDR3 loop spans 12 amino acids. V was cut by 3 bases and J by 5 bases, with 7 bases left in between. CDR3 protein: CASSWLEDTQYF. In DNA, the CDR3 is TGTGCCAGCAGCTGGCTGGAAGATACGCAGTATTTT.

V gene TRBV11-2 combines with J gene TRBJ2-3, with a tentative D call TRBD1 (5 bases). Per germline, CDR1 SGHAT and CDR2 FQNNGV. The V end was cut by 6 bases, the J end by 2 bases, with 15 bases between. The CDR3 covers 15 residues. The CDR3 region is CASRRALGLTDTQYF. As DNA, the CDR3 is TGTGCCAGCAGACGGGCCCTGGGGCTCACAGATACGCAGTATTTT.

The chain carries TRBV29-1 and TRBJ1-1; 10 bases are shared with TRBD1. The CDR3 extends over 11 amino acids. Trimming removed 6 bases from V and 6 bases from J; junction bases left unmatched: 1. Germline V gene data show CDR1 as SQVTM and CDR2 as ANQGSEA. The CDR3 is CSVGQGAEAFF. The CDR3 DNA reads TGCAGCGTCGGACAGGGGGCTGAAGCTTTCTTT.

The rearrangement links TRBV29-1 to TRBJ2-5; maybe TRBD1 (6 bases). Germline-derived CDR1 and CDR2 are SQVTM and ANQGSEA. This CDR3 is 15 amino acids long. Trimming stripped 4 bases from V and 2 bases from J, with 17 bases between. CDR3 loop: CSVVSGQGWQETQYF. As DNA, the CDR3 is TGCAGCGTTGTTTCCGGTCAGGGGTGGCAAGAGACCCAGTACTTC.

The chain employs TRBV7-9 and TRBJ2-7, with no clear D. The CDR3 covers 12 residues. Trimming stripped 5 bases from V and 3 bases from J, with 8 bases between. Germline V gene lookup returns CDR1 SEHNR and CDR2 FQNEAQ (reference sequence). The CDR3 spells CASSQSYYEQYF. In nucleotides, the CDR3 is TGTGCCAGCAGCCAAAGCTACTACGAGCAGTACTTC.

This clonotype has more than one count but fewer than ten. CDR3 sequence (DNA): TGTGCCAGCAGCACAGGGACTTGGCAAGAGACCCAGTACTTC. Translated: CASSTGTWQETQYF. The chain links TRBV11-2 to TRBJ2-5; D possibly uses TRBD1 or TRBD2 (6 bases each). The germline gives CDR1 SGHAT, CDR2 FQNNGV. The CDR3 is made up of 14 amino acids. Trimming removed 5 bases at V and 2 bases at J, with 12 bases between.

The V call is TRBV12-3 or TRBV12-4, the J call TRBJ2-7, with TRBD2 matching over 9 bases. Unmatched junction bases numbered 11, after V lost 4 bases and J lost 4 bases. This CDR3 has 16 residues. Here the CDR3 DNA reads TGTGCCAGCAGTTGGGGAACCGGGACTAGCATTTACGAGCAGTACTTC. Translated, it gives CASSWGTGTSIYEQYF.

This sequence joins TRBV19 and TRBJ2-5; 7 positions agree with TRBD2. In germline, CDR1 is LNHDA, CDR2 SQIVND (reference sequence). The ends lost 7 bases at V and 3 bases at J; junction bases unmatched: 5. The CDR3 spans 13 residues. The CDR3 DNA is TGTGCCAGTAACGGGGGGAGAGAAGAGACCCAGTACTTC. Protein sequence: CASNGGREETQYF.

The chain carries TRBV5-1 and TRBJ1-3; D remains ambiguous. This CDR3 is built from 11 residues. Germline V gene sequence: CDR1 SGHRS, CDR2 YFSETQ. Trimming took 2 bases from V and 9 from J, leaving 6 bases between them. This CDR3 reads CASSFDGTIYF. The CDR3, as DNA: TGCGCCAGCAGCTTCGATGGCACCATATATTTT.

V and J are TRBV5-1 and TRBJ1-6, with 9 bases identical to TRBD1. This CDR3 comprises 16 residues. Germline CDR1 SGHRS, CDR2 YFSETQ. J lost 7 bases, V lost 4 bases, and 9 bases had no gene match. CDR3 nucleotides: TGCGCCAGCAGCCCTAGAACAGGGGGCAGCAATTCACCCCTCCACTTT. It translates to CASSPRTGGSNSPLHF.

CDR3 in amino acids: CASSLTANQPQHF. DNA of the CDR3: TGTGCCAGCAGCTTGACAGCCAATCAGCCCCAGCATTTT. The chain employs TRBV6-8 and TRBJ1-5; weak D call: TRBD1 (5 bases). The CDR3 covers 13 residues. With 6 bases removed from V and 3 bases from J, the gap between germline ends came to 9 bases. Germline values: CDR1 MNHGY, CDR2 SAAAGT.